Listed here is a single T cell receptor beta chain. Sample-barcoded 5' priming and a J-beta primer mix drove a second PCR of roughly 6 to 12 cycles. TCRdb redid the calling of the 5' RACE reads with MiXCR, one entry per CDR3 protein. The sample has under 2,000,000 distinct CDR3 sequences, roughly 50% seen once. The data belong to a study of blood T cells in healthy people across ages. The CDR3 contains 14 residues. Trimming took 7 bases from V and 0 from J; bases not matched to a gene: 2. CDR1 and CDR2 from the germline V gene are KGHDR and SFDVKD. The rearrangement links TRBV24-1 to TRBJ1-3; 7 bases agree with TRBD1. This TCR was sampled from a woman aged 40-49 years in good health. Material: blood. The CDR3 sequence: CATSGDSSGNTIYF. In DNA form, the CDR3 reads TGTGCCACCAGCGGGGACAGCTCTGGAAACACCATATATTTT.